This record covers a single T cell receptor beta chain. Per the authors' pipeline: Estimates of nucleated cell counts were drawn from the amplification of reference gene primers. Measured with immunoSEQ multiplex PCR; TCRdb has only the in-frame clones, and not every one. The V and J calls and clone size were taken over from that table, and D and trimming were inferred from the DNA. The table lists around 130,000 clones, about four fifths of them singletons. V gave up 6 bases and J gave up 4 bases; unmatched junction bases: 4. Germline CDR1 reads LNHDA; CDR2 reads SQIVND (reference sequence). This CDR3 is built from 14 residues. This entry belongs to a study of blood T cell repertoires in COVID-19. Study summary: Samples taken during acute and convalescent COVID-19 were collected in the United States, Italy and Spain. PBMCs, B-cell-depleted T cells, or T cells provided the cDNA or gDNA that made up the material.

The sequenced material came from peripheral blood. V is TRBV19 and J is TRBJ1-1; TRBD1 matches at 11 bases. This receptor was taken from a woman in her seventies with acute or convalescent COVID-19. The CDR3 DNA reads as TGTGCCAGTAGGGGACAGGGGGGGGTCACTGAAGCTTTCTTT. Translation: CASRGQGGVTEAFF.